The clone carrying this TCR beta chain showed up just once. Clones were read by immunoSEQ multiplex PCR, and TCRdb kept only the in-frame ones, dropping some. The sample includes 30,000 to 35,000 clones, just over 90% of them seen just once. The data originate from a study of T cells in tuberculosis. The CDR3 is made up of 16 amino acids. V lost 2 bases, J lost 6 bases, and 17 bases lay in between. Germline V CDR1 and CDR2: MDHEN, SYDVKM. The chain has TRBV28 and TRBJ1-5, with D perhaps matching TRBD1 (6 bases). Material for sequencing was PBMCs. The TCR sequence derives from a donor aged 5 to 30 with latent tuberculosis or without tuberculosis infection. The CDR3 DNA reads TGTGCCAGCAGTTTAGTGGGGCAGGGGCGAGGTCAGCCCCAGCATTTT. This translates into CASSLVGQGRGQPQHF.